These T cell receptor beta chains were read from a single sample in a study of T cell responses to AZD1222 COVID-19 vaccine. The assay was immunoSEQ multiplex PCR, and TCRdb's table has in-frame clones only and misses some. The sample yields 150,000 to 190,000 clones, roughly nine tenths seen once. The sample consisted of peripheral blood, taken after recovery from COVID-19. These receptor sequences come from an adult who had recovered from COVID-19. Both conserved end residues are part of each CDR3. D genes are given only for firm matches. Where a row states a size, it is once, few, many or the class of an expanded clone; other rows omit it.

TRBD1,TRBJ1-1,-,TRBV27,CASSLFPGTANTEAFF,TGTGCCAGCAGTTTATTCCCCGGGACAGCAAACACTGAAGCTTTCTTT
-,TRBJ1-2,-,TRBV25-1,CASHNGAGPYGYTF,TGTGCCAGCCACAACGGGGCAGGGCCCTATGGCTACACCTTC
-,TRBJ1-1,-,TRBV1,CTSSQVKVWGGEAFF,TGCACCAGCAGCCAAGTGAAGGTATGGGGCGGTGAAGCTTTCTTT
-,TRBJ1-2,-,TRBV7-9,CASSLESFGYTF,TGTGCCAGCAGCTTAGAGAGTTTTGGCTACACCTTC
-,TRBJ1-1,-,TRBV12-3/TRBV12-4,CASSPFSETEAFF,TGTGCCAGCAGTCCCTTCTCGGAGACTGAAGCTTTCTTT
-,TRBJ1-4,-,TRBV19,CASSTGPHDGKLFF,TGTGCCAGTAGTACGGGACCTCATGATGGAAAACTGTTTTTT
-,TRBJ1-5,-,TRBV6-1,CASSEGGQPQHF,TGTGCCAGCAGTGAGGGGGGACAGCCCCAGCATTTT
TRBD2,TRBJ2-7,-,TRBV5-1,CASSLGASGSYEQYF,TGCGCCAGCAGCTTGGGGGCTAGCGGGAGCTACGAGCAGTACTTC
-,TRBJ2-5,-,TRBV15,CATSRDWQVSQTQYF,TGTGCCACCAGCAGAGATTGGCAGGTCTCCCAGACCCAGTACTTC
TRBD1,TRBJ1-1,once,TRBV7-2,CASSPDRARSTEAFF,TGTGCCAGCAGCCCCGACAGGGCCCGAAGCACTGAAGCTTTCTTT
-,TRBJ1-2,-,TRBV19,CASSIEPGRDYGYTF,TGTGCCAGTAGTATAGAGCCGGGCAGGGACTATGGCTACACCTTC
-,TRBJ1-1,-,TRBV5-1,CATSGRGRTFF,TGCGCCACCTCTGGCCGGGGTAGAACTTTCTTT
-,TRBJ1-1,-,TRBV11-3,CASSQGRNTEAFF,TGTGCCAGCAGCCAGGGTAGGAACACTGAAGCTTTCTTT
TRBD2,TRBJ2-2,-,TRBV11-2,CASSPLAGGTGELFF,TGTGCCAGCAGCCCCTTAGCGGGGGGGACCGGGGAGCTGTTTTTT
-,TRBJ1-1,-,TRBV28,CASSLLTGGNTEAFF,TGTGCCAGCAGTTTGCTGACAGGTGGGAACACTGAAGCTTTCTTT
TRBD2,TRBJ2-3,-,TRBV14,CASSQDRTSGATDTQYF,TGTGCCAGCAGCCAAGATAGGACCAGCGGGGCCACAGATACGCAGTATTTT
TRBD1,TRBJ2-6,-,TRBV7-3,CASSKGQGIGANVLTF,TGTGCCAGCAGCAAGGGACAGGGGATTGGGGCCAACGTCCTGACTTTC
-,TRBJ2-7,-,TRBV7-2,CASSPYSTYEQYF,TGTGCCAGCAGCCCTTATAGTACCTACGAGCAGTACTTC
-,TRBJ2-7,-,TRBV7-3,CASSSGYSTEQYF,TGTGCCAGCAGCTCGGGCTATTCTACCGAGCAGTACTTC
TRBD1,TRBJ2-7,-,TRBV7-3,CASSSDRAGVNEQYF,TGTGCCAGCAGCTCAGACAGGGCTGGCGTTAACGAGCAGTACTTC
TRBD2,TRBJ2-3,-,TRBV6-4,CASSDSTSGRDTQYF,TGTGCCAGCAGTGACTCAACTAGCGGGAGGGATACGCAGTATTTT
-,TRBJ1-2,-,TRBV2,CASSPISNYGYTF,TGTGCCAGCAGCCCGATATCTAACTATGGCTACACCTTC
-,TRBJ1-2,-,TRBV12-3/TRBV12-4,CASSLALIGYTF,TGTGCCAGCAGTTTAGCGCTAATAGGCTACACCTTC
TRBD2,TRBJ2-6,-,TRBV3-1/TRBV3-2,CASSARTSGVVGANVLTF,TGTGCCAGCAGCGCCCGGACTAGCGGGGTGGTTGGGGCCAACGTCCTGACTTTC
-,TRBJ1-4,-,TRBV18,CASSPIDNRNEKLFF,TGTGCCAGCTCACCTATCGACAACCGGAATGAAAAACTGTTTTTT
-,TRBJ1-1,-,TRBV3-1/TRBV3-2,CASSQEAMNTEAFF,TGTGCCAGCAGCCAAGAGGCCATGAACACTGAAGCTTTCTTT
TRBD1,TRBJ1-1,-,TRBV9,CASSVTHTGGSEAFF,TGTGCCAGCAGCGTAACCCATACAGGGGGGTCTGAAGCTTTCTTT
-,TRBJ1-2,once,TRBV5-4,CASSWAAASTYGYTF,TGTGCCAGCAGCTGGGCCGCAGCTTCAACCTATGGCTACACCTTC
-,TRBJ1-2,-,TRBV5-6,CASSLGGGYTF,TGTGCCAGCAGCTTGGGCGGTGGGTACACCTTC
TRBD1,TRBJ1-5,-,TRBV7-8,CASSRQTGADQPQHF,TGTGCCAGCAGCCGACAGACAGGGGCGGATCAGCCCCAGCATTTT
TRBD1,TRBJ2-7,once,TRBV7-8,CASSGYRDRVGYEQYF,TGTGCCAGCAGCGGCTACCGGGACAGGGTCGGATACGAGCAGTACTTC
TRBD1,TRBJ2-7,-,TRBV5-6,CASSLPGQGTYEQYF,TGTGCCAGCAGCCTCCCGGGACAGGGAACCTACGAGCAGTACTTC
-,TRBJ2-7,-,TRBV27,CASSLTPLNHYEQYF,TGTGCCAGCAGTTTAACCCCTCTTAATCACTACGAGCAGTACTTC
-,TRBJ1-5,-,TRBV2,CASSGGGMRNQPQHF,TGTGCCAGCAGTGGGGGAGGGATGAGAAATCAGCCCCAGCATTTT
-,TRBJ2-7,-,TRBV7-9,CASTSKFHEQYF,TGTGCCAGCACAAGCAAGTTCCACGAGCAGTACTTC
-,TRBJ1-1,-,TRBV15,CATSKKYTEAFF,TGTGCCACCAGCAAAAAGTACACTGAAGCTTTCTTT
-,TRBJ2-7,-,TRBV29-1,CSVVLGVYEQYF,TGCAGCGTTGTCCTAGGGGTCTACGAGCAGTACTTC
-,TRBJ2-7,once,TRBV5-4,CASSLRPNSYEQYF,TGTGCCAGCAGCTTGCGACCGAACTCCTACGAGCAGTACTTC
-,TRBJ2-1,-,TRBV5-1,CASSIGTPDEQFF,TGCGCCAGCAGCATAGGGACGCCGGATGAGCAGTTCTTC
-,TRBJ2-5,-,TRBV7-2,CASSFPSNAGKTQYF,TGTGCCAGCAGCTTCCCCTCGAACGCCGGGAAGACCCAGTACTTC
TRBD2,TRBJ2-3,once,TRBV18,CASSLRLAGPSTDTQYF,TGTGCCAGCTCACTGAGACTAGCGGGACCTAGCACAGATACGCAGTATTTT
TRBD2,TRBJ2-7,-,TRBV6-1,CASSERGTSGSYEQYF,TGTGCCAGCAGTGAAAGGGGGACTAGCGGGAGCTACGAGCAGTACTTC
-,TRBJ2-7,once,TRBV4-1,CASSRGESTYEQYF,TGCGCCAGCAGCCGAGGGGAGTCTACCTACGAGCAGTACTTC
TRBD1,TRBJ1-6,-,TRBV9,CASRGQGRDSPLHF,TGTGCCAGCAGGGGACAGGGGAGGGATTCACCCCTCCACTTT
-,TRBJ2-2,-,TRBV4-2,CASSQDRQRNTGELFF,TGTGCCAGCAGCCAAGATAGACAGAGGAACACCGGGGAGCTGTTTTTT
-,TRBJ1-2,-,TRBV4-1,CASSNWGTYGYTF,TGCGCCAGCAGCAACTGGGGGACCTATGGCTACACCTTC
TRBD1,TRBJ2-2,-,TRBV2,CASSEQGADTGELFF,TGTGCCAGCAGTGAGCAGGGGGCGGACACCGGGGAGCTGTTTTTT
TRBD1,TRBJ1-3,-,TRBV12-5,CASGLGTAGNTIYF,TGTGCTAGTGGTTTAGGGACAGCCGGAAACACCATATATTTT
TRBD2,TRBJ2-3,many,TRBV6-4,CASSEAGGTDTQYF,TGTGCCAGCAGTGAAGCGGGGGGCACAGATACGCAGTATTTT
-,TRBJ2-3,-,TRBV5-1,CASSFGTETDTQYF,TGCGCCAGCAGCTTTGGGACGGAGACAGATACGCAGTATTTT
TRBD1,TRBJ1-3,-,TRBV7-6,CASSMGTGLGGNTIYF,TGTGCCAGCAGCATGGGGACAGGTCTGGGGGGAAACACCATATATTTT
-,TRBJ1-5,-,TRBV7-9,CASSSESSPQHF,TGTGCCAGCAGCTCCGAGTCGTCGCCCCAGCATTTT
TRBD1,TRBJ1-2,-,TRBV29-1,CSVQGQLYGYTF,TGCAGCGTTCAGGGACAGCTTTATGGCTACACCTTC
TRBD2,TRBJ2-7,-,TRBV10-3,CAISPGTSGGSSYEQYF,TGTGCCATCAGCCCCGGGACTAGCGGGGGGAGCTCCTACGAGCAGTACTTC